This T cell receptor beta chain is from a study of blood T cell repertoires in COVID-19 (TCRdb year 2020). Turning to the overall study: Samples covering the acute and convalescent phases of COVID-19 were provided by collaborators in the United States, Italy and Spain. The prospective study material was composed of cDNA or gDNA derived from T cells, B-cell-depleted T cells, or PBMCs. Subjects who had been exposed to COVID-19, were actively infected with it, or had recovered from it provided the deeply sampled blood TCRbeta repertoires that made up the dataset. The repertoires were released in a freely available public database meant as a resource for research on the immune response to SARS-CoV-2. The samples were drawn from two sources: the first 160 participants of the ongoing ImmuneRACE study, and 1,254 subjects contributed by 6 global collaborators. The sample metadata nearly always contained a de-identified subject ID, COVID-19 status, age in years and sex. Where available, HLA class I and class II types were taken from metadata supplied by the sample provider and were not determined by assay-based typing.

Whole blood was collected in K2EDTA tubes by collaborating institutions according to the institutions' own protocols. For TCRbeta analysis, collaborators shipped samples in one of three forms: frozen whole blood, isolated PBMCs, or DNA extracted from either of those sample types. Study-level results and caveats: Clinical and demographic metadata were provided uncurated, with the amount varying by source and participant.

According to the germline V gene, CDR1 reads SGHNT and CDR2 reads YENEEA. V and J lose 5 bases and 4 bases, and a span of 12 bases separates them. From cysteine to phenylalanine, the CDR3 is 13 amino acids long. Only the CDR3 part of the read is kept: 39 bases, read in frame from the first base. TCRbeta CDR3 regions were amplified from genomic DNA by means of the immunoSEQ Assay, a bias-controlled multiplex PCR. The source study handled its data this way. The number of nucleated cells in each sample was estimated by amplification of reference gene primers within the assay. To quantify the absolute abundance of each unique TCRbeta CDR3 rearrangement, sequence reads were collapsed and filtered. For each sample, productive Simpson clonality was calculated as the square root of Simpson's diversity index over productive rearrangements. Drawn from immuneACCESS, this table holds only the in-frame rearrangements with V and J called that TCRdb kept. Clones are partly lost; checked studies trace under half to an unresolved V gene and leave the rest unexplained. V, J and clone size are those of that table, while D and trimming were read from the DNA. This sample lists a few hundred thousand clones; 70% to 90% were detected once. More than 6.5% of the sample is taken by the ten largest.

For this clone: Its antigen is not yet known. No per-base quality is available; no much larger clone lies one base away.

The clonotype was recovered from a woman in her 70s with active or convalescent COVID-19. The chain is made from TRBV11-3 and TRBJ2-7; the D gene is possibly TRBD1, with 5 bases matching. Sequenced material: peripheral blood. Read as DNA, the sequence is TGTGCCAGCAGCCCAGGGATGGGATACGAGCAGTACTTC. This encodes CASSPGMGYEQYF.